This T cell receptor (beta chain) was identified during a study of CD8 T cells in ankylosing spondylitis. Study findings and constraints: Disease-linked clones were reportedly significantly enriched in matched ankylosing spondylitis synovial fluid. Characteristic of ankylosing spondylitis blood, it appeared, was a TCR beta motif comprising several highly homologous variants.

V dropped 1 base and J dropped 2; count of bases not matched to a gene: 6. Germline assignment: CDR1 GTSNPN and CDR2 SVGIG (reference sequence). The CDR3 consists of 17 residues. TCRdb itself ran the 5' RACE reads through MiXCR, one entry per CDR3 protein. In the table there are about 750,000 distinct CDR3 sequences, roughly 19% of which are singletons. This clonotype was seen only a few times. The antigen is undetermined. The chain has TRBV30 and TRBJ2-3, with 13 bases matching TRBD2. Sequencing was carried out using blood, either unsorted or a sorted T cell fraction (not recorded which). The sequence was collected from a male donor with ankylosing spondylitis. CDR3 region: CAWSDGLAGDHTDTQYF. The CDR3 DNA reads as TGTGCCTGGAGTGATGGACTAGCGGGGGACCACACAGATACGCAGTATTTT. The whole variable domain, filled in from reference TRBV30 and TRBJ2-3, reads SQTIHQWPATLVQPVGSPLSLECTVEGTSNPNLYWYRQAAGRGLQLLFYSVGIGQISSEVPQNLSASRPQDRQFILSSKKLLLSDSGFYLCAWSDGLAGDHTDTQYFGPGTRLTVL.